These 14 T cell receptor beta chains came from one sample sequenced in a study of human T cells and chemical hapten exposure. Time point given: pre-sensitization, week 0. This sample's treatment: therapeutic diphenylcyclopropenone sensitization with weekly scalp DPC. Unseparated into fractions, whole blood served as the source from which total RNA was extracted. TCRdb re-called the RACE reads through MiXCR, storing one row per CDR3 protein. This repertoire shows 34,000 or so distinct CDR3 sequences, 9% to 12% found once; its top ten account for roughly 27%. Sequences were derived from whole blood, sampled in connection with sensitization to the hapten diphenylcyclopropenone (DPC). Receptors were obtained from a man in his fifties with alopecia areata. Some clones in this sample may be carry-over from other donors' samples.

This clonotype was seen ten or more times. The V gene is TRBV11-2, the J gene TRBJ2-5, with TRBD1 identical over 8 bases. The CDR3 contains 15 residues. Germline V gene sequence: CDR1 SGHAT, CDR2 FQNNGV. The V and J ends lost 3 bases and 4 bases, in that order; junction bases with no gene match: 7. As DNA, the CDR3 is TGTGCCAGCAGCTTGAGGACAGGGCCGGCAGAGACCCAGTACTTC. Translation gives CASSLRTGPAETQYF.

This clonotype was recorded a few times. The chain links TRBV4-1 to TRBJ2-1, with 8 bases that match TRBD2. The CDR3 sequence is 17 residues long. With V trimmed by 0 bases and J by 3 bases, 7 bases remained unmatched. Germline CDR1 is MGHRA and CDR2 is YSYEKL. CDR3 in DNA: TGCGCCAGCAGCCAAGAGGGTAGCGGGACCCTCTACAATGAGCAGTTCTTC. Translating it yields CASSQEGSGTLYNEQFF.

This clonotype came up many times. This chain uses TRBV7-2 with TRBJ1-5, with no clear D. The CDR3 length is 13 residues. CDR1 and CDR2 (germline): SGHTA, FQGNSA. V was cut by 5 bases and J by 3 bases, with 8 bases left in between. The CDR3 region is CASSSEANQPQHF. CDR3 coding DNA: TGTGCCAGCAGCAGTGAGGCCAATCAGCCCCAGCATTTT.

This clonotype is labeled as medium-sized. The chain is built from TRBV27 and TRBJ2-3; D call uncertain. Germline loops: CDR1 MNHEY, CDR2 SMNVEV (reference sequence). The CDR3 has 14 residues. Trimming stripped 2 bases from V and 6 bases from J, with 12 bases between. In DNA, the CDR3 is TGTGCCAGCAGTTTAAGTGAAATCTCCGATACGCAGTATTTT. It specifies CASSLSEISDTQYF.

The sample holds many counts of this clonotype. The V and J genes are TRBV5-1 and TRBJ2-5, with TRBD1 identical over 9 bases. This CDR3 region has 14 residues. Germline CDR1 and CDR2: SGHRS and YFSETQ. V was clipped by 4 bases and J by 1 base; unmatched bases: 2. The CDR3 DNA is TGCGCCAGCAGCATGGGACAGGGCCAAGAGACCCAGTACTTC. Protein sequence: CASSMGQGQETQYF. Full variable domain (missing parts from reference TRBV5-1 and TRBJ2-5): KAGVTQTPRYLIKTRGQQVTLSCSPISGHRSVSWYQQTPGQGLQFLFEYFSETQRNKGNFPGRFSGRQFSNSRSEMNVSTLELGDSALYLCASSMGQGQETQYFGPGTRLLVL.

This clonotype was counted at least ten times. This chain uses TRBV13 with TRBJ2-6; 7 nucleotides match TRBD2. Germline-derived CDR1 and CDR2 are PRHDT and FYEKMQ (reference sequence). J was trimmed by 2 bases and V by 5 bases; bases with no gene match: 0. The CDR3 covers 14 residues. CDR3 sequence: CASSGGAGANVLTF. The DNA of the CDR3 is TGTGCCAGCAGCGGGGGGGCTGGGGCCAACGTCCTGACTTTC.

This clonotype came up a few times. The rearrangement links TRBV6-5 to TRBJ2-6; D gene uncertain. Germline V CDR1 and CDR2: MNHEY, SVGAGI. The length of the CDR3 is 14 residues. V shed 0 bases and J shed 4 bases, with 4 bases lying between them. The CDR3 protein is CASSYSGGANVLTF. The CDR3 coding sequence is TGTGCCAGCAGTTACTCAGGAGGGGCCAACGTCCTGACTTTC.

V is TRBV20-1 and J is TRBJ2-3; D ambiguous. Trimming pared 0 bases from V and 2 bases from J, leaving 6 bases between. CDR3 length equals 13 residues. Germline assignment: CDR1 DFQATT and CDR2 SNEGSKA (reference sequence). This CDR3 is CSARDLFTDTQYF. The CDR3 nucleotides read TGCAGTGCTAGAGATCTCTTCACAGATACGCAGTATTTT.

The chain combines TRBV7-2 with TRBJ2-3; possibly TRBD2 for D (6 bases). The germline V gene encodes CDR1 SGHTA and CDR2 FQGNSA. V was trimmed by 2 bases and J by 3 bases, leaving 12 bases between them. The CDR3 has 15 amino acids. The CDR3 here is CASSLPGVRTDTQYF. CDR3 DNA: TGTGCCAGCAGCTTACCGGGAGTAAGAACAGATACGCAGTATTTT.

This chain links TRBV14 with TRBJ2-2; possible D gene TRBD2, 6 bases. The V gene's germline CDR1 is SGHDN and CDR2 FVKESK. V lost 4 bases to trimming and J lost 4 bases, with 10 bases between them. This CDR3 is 14 amino acids long. In DNA, the CDR3 is TGTGCCAGCAGCCGGGACTGGACCACCGGGGAGCTGTTTTTT. The encoded protein is CASSRDWTTGELFF.

This clonotype was found many times. This chain joins TRBV29-1 and TRBJ2-3; 7 nucleotides line up with TRBD1. With V trimmed by 6 bases and J by 5 bases, 8 bases remained unmatched. The germline gives CDR1 SQVTM, CDR2 ANQGSEA. The CDR3 totals 13 residues. The CDR3 sequence is CSVTGTAGDTQYF. CDR3 DNA: TGCAGCGTGACCGGGACAGCAGGAGATACGCAGTATTTT.

This clonotype has only a few counts. The chain couples TRBV7-2 to TRBJ2-3, with 10 positions matching TRBD1. In germline, CDR1 is SGHTA, CDR2 FQGNSA. The CDR3 loop spans 14 amino acids. With 8 bases clipped from V and 4 bases from J, the junction kept 6 bases outside the gene matches. This chain's CDR3 is CASRRDRGPDTQYF. The CDR3 DNA reads as TGTGCCAGCCGCCGGGACAGGGGCCCAGATACGCAGTATTTT.

The chain is built from TRBV18 and TRBJ2-2, with D unclear. Germline CDR1 KGHSH, CDR2 LQKENI. There are 16 residues in the CDR3. V lost 0 bases and J lost 4, with 12 bases in between. The CDR3 loop is CASSPPAARGTGELFF. CDR3 DNA sequence: TGTGCCAGCTCACCACCGGCGGCGAGAGGCACCGGGGAGCTGTTTTTT.

Turning to this clonotype: Given a much more abundant clone one base away, this may be a read error. The CDR3 spells CSVEHLTGANVMTF. The CDR3, as DNA: TGCAGCGTTGAACACCTGACTGGGGCCAACGTCATGACTTTC. The chain carries TRBV29-1 and TRBJ2-6, with a tentative D call TRBD1 (5 bases). CDR1 is SQVTM, CDR2 ANQGSEA, per germline. This CDR3 has 14 residues.